The rows below give T cell receptor beta chains drawn from one sample of a study of blood T cell repertoires in COVID-19. Assay: immunoSEQ multiplex PCR; the TCRdb copy retains only in-frame clones and omits some. The sample lists some 230,000 clones; 80% to 90% were seen once. Material for sequencing was PBMCs or T cells enriched from blood (not recorded which). The receptors were sampled from a woman between 18 and 30 years old in a cohort exposed to, infected with or recovered from COVID-19 (not recorded which). CDR3s include the opening cysteine and the closing phenylalanine or tryptophan. The order of the fields is D gene, J gene, clone size, V gene, CDR3 DNA, CDR3 protein. D genes are given only for firm matches. Only some rows state a clone size, as once, few, many or a class for expanded clones.

>TRBD1|TRBJ2-7|many|TRBV2
TGTGCCAGCAGATATACAGGGGGCGAGCAGTACTTC
CASRYTGGEQYF
>TRBD1|TRBJ1-6|NA|TRBV19
TGTGCCAGTAGTAGAGACCGGGACAGGGTTTCACCCCTCCACTTT
CASSRDRDRVSPLHF
>TRBD2|TRBJ2-5|few|TRBV5-1
TGCGCCAGCAGCTTTAGCGGGGGTTTCCAAGAGACCCAGTACTTC
CASSFSGGFQETQYF
>NA|TRBJ2-2|NA|TRBV28
TGTGCCAGCAGTTTCCAGGGGTCAACCGGGGAGCTGTTTTTT
CASSFQGSTGELFF
>TRBD2|TRBJ2-7|NA|TRBV5-1
TGCGCCAGCAGTTCGGTCGGGGGGGTACCCGAGCAGTACTTC
CASSSVGGVPEQYF
>NA|TRBJ1-1|NA|TRBV30
TGTGCCTGGAGTGTCGCTTTAGACACGAACACTGAAGCTTTCTTT
CAWSVALDTNTEAFF
>TRBD1|TRBJ1-4|NA|TRBV5-5
TGTGCCAGCAGCTTGCTGGGACAGGGGGTGGAAAAACTGTTTTTT
CASSLLGQGVEKLFF
>NA|TRBJ1-2|once|TRBV9
TGTGCCAGCAGCGTAGATGCCGGGAGGCTCCATGGCTACACCTTC
CASSVDAGRLHGYTF
>NA|TRBJ1-1|NA|TRBV10-3
TGTGCCATCACCCTAATACCGGGACAGAACACTGAAGCTTTCTTT
CAITLIPGQNTEAFF
>NA|TRBJ1-1|NA|TRBV5-1
TGCGCCAGCAAGATTGGAGAGAACACTGAAGCTTTCTTT
CASKIGENTEAFF
>TRBD1|TRBJ1-1|NA|TRBV14
TGTGCCAGCAGCCAAGGGGACAGGGAAGGGAACACTGAAGCTTTCTTT
CASSQGDREGNTEAFF
>TRBD2|TRBJ2-7|NA|TRBV18
TGTGCCAGCTCACCTTTAACGGGAGGGAGCTCCTACGAGCAGTACTTC
CASSPLTGGSSYEQYF
>TRBD1|TRBJ1-6|NA|TRBV3-1/TRBV3-2
TGTGCCAGCAGCCAATATACGGGACAGGGGTTCGCTTCACCCCTCCACTTT
CASSQYTGQGFASPLHF
>NA|TRBJ2-5|NA|TRBV5-1
TGCGCCAGCAGGCCTCTAGGGGGAGAGACCCAGTACTTC
CASRPLGGETQYF
>NA|TRBJ2-2|NA|TRBV5-1
TGCGCCAGTCACCAGCGGACCAACACCGGGGAGCTGTTTTTT
CASHQRTNTGELFF
>NA|TRBJ1-1|NA|TRBV29-1
TGCAGCGTTGAATCGCAGGGTGCCACTGAAGCTTTCTTT
CSVESQGATEAFF
>TRBD1|TRBJ1-1|NA|TRBV28
TGTGCCAGCCTAGGACAGGGAAGGACTGAAGCTTTCTTT
CASLGQGRTEAFF
>NA|TRBJ2-1|NA|TRBV11-2
TGTGCCAGCACCCCGTACAATGAGCAGTTCTTC
CASTPYNEQFF
>NA|TRBJ1-2|NA|TRBV10-2
TGCGCCAGCAGTGACGGGGGAGGGTATGGCTACACCTTC
CASSDGGGYGYTF
>TRBD2|TRBJ2-1|NA|TRBV7-8
TGTGCCAGCAGCTTTACTAGCGGGAGTAACAATGAGCAGTTCTTC
CASSFTSGSNNEQFF
>NA|TRBJ2-2|NA|TRBV2
TGTGCCAGCAGGGCCGCGGTTGGGACCGGGGAGCTGTTTTTT
CASRAAVGTGELFF
>TRBD2|TRBJ2-7|NA|TRBV20-1
TGCAGTGCTAGTGGTCCCGGACTAGCGGCTACGTGGGAGCAGTACTTC
CSASGPGLAATWEQYF
>NA|TRBJ1-1|few|TRBV4-1
TGCGCCAGCAGCCAAGTTAGTTCCCAACGACAGGTCTCGGGGGCTTTCTTT
CASSQVSSQRQVSGAFF
>NA|TRBJ1-1|NA|TRBV7-9
TGTGCCAGCAGCCCAAATTCTGGCCAGAACACTGAAGCTTTCTTT
CASSPNSGQNTEAFF
>TRBD1|TRBJ1-1|NA|TRBV11-2
TGTGCCAGCAGCCCCAGGACAGGGGGCCTAAACACTGAAGCTTTCTTT
CASSPRTGGLNTEAFF
>NA|TRBJ2-5|NA|TRBV4-1
TGCGCCAGCAGCCTGCCTGGCGGGTTGCAAGAGACCCAGTACTTC
CASSLPGGLQETQYF
>NA|TRBJ2-7|NA|TRBV5-1
TGCGCCAGCAGCTTCGCGAGACAAGGCGAGCAGTACTTC
CASSFARQGEQYF
>TRBD1|TRBJ1-1|once|TRBV7-2
TGTGCCAGCAGCTTGGACAGGGGCCTCGGGAACACTGAAGCTTTCTTT
CASSLDRGLGNTEAFF
>NA|TRBJ1-1|NA|TRBV4-2
TGTGCCAGCAGCCAAGATTGGAGGGTACCTTTGAACACTGAAGCTTTCTTT
CASSQDWRVPLNTEAFF
>NA|TRBJ1-1|NA|TRBV7-3
TGTGCCAGCAGCTTGGAGGGACTGAACACTGAAGCTTTCTTT
CASSLEGLNTEAFF
>TRBD2|TRBJ2-1|NA|TRBV24-1
TGTGCCACCAGTGATACTACTAGCGGGGTCCTACGGGAGCAGTTCTTC
CATSDTTSGVLREQFF
>NA|TRBJ1-1|once|TRBV28
TGTGCCAGCAGTCCGAGCGAGTCGGGGAGCGTTGAAGCTTTCTTT
CASSPSESGSVEAFF
>TRBD1|TRBJ1-4|once|TRBV5-8
TGTGCCAGCAGCCCCGGGACAGGGCTGAATGAAAAACTGTTTTTT
CASSPGTGLNEKLFF
>NA|TRBJ1-1|NA|TRBV4-1
TGCGCCAGCAGCCAAGGTACAGCAATGAACACTGAAGCTTTCTTT
CASSQGTAMNTEAFF
>NA|TRBJ1-6|NA|TRBV7-2
TGTGCCAGCAGCTTAGCAGAAAGGGCCAGGGCTAATTCACCCCTCCACTTT
CASSLAERARANSPLHF
>TRBD1|TRBJ2-5|once|TRBV11-2
TGTGCCAGCAGCCTAAGAACCGGGACAGGGTTTTCGGAGACCCAGTACTTC
CASSLRTGTGFSETQYF
>NA|TRBJ1-2|NA|TRBV3-1/TRBV3-2
TGTGCCAGCAGCCAAGAGGGCCTCATGCCCCACTATGGCTACACCTTC
CASSQEGLMPHYGYTF
>TRBD2|TRBJ2-1|NA|TRBV2
TGTGCCAGCCAGACGACTAGCGGGCGTTCCCCGTTCTTC
CASQTTSGRSPFF
>NA|TRBJ2-5|NA|TRBV18
TGTGCCAGCTCACCACCAGGACAGCACCAAGAGACCCAGTACTTC
CASSPPGQHQETQYF
>TRBD2|TRBJ2-7|once|TRBV7-2
TGTGCCAGCCAAAAGGCAGCGGGAGGTGAGCAGTACTTC
CASQKAAGGEQYF
>NA|TRBJ1-4|NA|TRBV25-1
TGTGCCAGCAGTGAATGGGGGAGGCCTAATCAAAAACTGTTTTTT
CASSEWGRPNQKLFF
>NA|TRBJ1-1|NA|TRBV9
TGTGCCAGCAGCGTAGGTGGAGGGGAATACACTGAAGCTTTCTTT
CASSVGGGEYTEAFF
>NA|TRBJ1-1|NA|TRBV29-1
TGCAGCGTTGGGGGGGAGGGGAGGAACACTGAAGCTTTCTTT
CSVGGEGRNTEAFF